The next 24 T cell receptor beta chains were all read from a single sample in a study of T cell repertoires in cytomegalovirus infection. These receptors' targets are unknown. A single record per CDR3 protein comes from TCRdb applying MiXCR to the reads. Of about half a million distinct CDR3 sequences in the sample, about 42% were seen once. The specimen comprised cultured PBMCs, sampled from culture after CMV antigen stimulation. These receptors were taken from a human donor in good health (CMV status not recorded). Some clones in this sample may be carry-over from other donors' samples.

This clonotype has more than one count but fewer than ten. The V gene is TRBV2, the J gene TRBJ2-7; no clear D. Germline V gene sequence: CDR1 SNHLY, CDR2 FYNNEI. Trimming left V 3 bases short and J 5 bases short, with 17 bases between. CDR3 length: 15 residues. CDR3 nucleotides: TGTGCCAGCAGTGATTTGGTATCCCTACCCGACGAGCAGTACTTC. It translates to CASSDLVSLPDEQYF.

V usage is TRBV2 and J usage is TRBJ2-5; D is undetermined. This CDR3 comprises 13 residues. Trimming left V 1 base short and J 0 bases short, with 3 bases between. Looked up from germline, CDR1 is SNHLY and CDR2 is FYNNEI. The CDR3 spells CASSEEHQETQYF. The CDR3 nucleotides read TGTGCCAGCAGTGAAGAACACCAAGAGACCCAGTACTTC.

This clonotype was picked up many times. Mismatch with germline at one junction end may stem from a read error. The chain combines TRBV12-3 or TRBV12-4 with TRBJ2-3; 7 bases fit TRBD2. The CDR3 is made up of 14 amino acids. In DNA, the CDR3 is TGTGCCAGCAGCTTAGCGGGTAGCACAGATACGCAGTATTTT. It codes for CASSLAGSTDTQYF.

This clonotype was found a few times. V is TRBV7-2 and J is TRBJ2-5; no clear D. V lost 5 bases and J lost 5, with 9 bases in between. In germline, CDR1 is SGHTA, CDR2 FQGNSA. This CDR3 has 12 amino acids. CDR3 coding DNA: TGTGCCAGCAGCCCCTCTCCGGAGACCCAGTACTTC. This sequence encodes CASSPSPETQYF.

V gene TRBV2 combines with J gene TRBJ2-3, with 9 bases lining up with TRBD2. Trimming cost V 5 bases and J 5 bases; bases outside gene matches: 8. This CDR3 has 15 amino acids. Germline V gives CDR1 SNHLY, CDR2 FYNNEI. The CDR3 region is CASSSLAGAGDTQYF. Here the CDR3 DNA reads TGTGCCAGCAGTTCCTTAGCGGGAGCCGGAGATACGCAGTATTTT.

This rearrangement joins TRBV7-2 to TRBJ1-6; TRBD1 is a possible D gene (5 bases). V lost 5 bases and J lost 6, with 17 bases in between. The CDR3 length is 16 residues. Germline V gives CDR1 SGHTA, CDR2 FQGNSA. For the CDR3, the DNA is TGTGCCAGCAGCCTGATTGGGGGACTGCTTAATTCACCCCTCCACTTT. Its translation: CASSLIGGLLNSPLHF. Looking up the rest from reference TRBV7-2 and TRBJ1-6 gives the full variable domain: GAGVSQSPSNKVTEKGKDVELRCDPISGHTALYWYRQSLGQGLEFLIYFQGNSAPDKSGLPSDRFSAERTGGSVSTLTIQRTQQEDSAVYLCASSLIGGLLNSPLHFGNGTRLTVT.

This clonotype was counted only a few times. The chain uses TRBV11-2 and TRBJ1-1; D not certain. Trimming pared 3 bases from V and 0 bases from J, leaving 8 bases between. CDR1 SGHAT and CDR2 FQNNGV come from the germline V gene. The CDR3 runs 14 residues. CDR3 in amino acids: CASSFGRLNTEAFF. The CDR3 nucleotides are TGTGCCAGCAGCTTTGGAAGACTGAACACTGAAGCTTTCTTT.

CDR3 bases: TGTGCCAGCAGCTCCGGGACACAGGGAAACACCATATATTTT. Protein: CASSSGTQGNTIYF. The chain has TRBV5-6 and TRBJ1-3; D may be TRBD1 (6 bases). V was clipped by 3 bases and J by 4 bases, with 11 bases between them. The V gene's germline CDR1 is SGHDT and CDR2 YYEEEE. The CDR3 has 14 amino acids. The variable domain in full, completed from reference TRBV5-6 and TRBJ1-3, reads DAGVTQSPTHLIKTRGQQVTLRCSPKSGHDTVSWYQQALGQGPQFIFQYYEEEERQRGNFPDRFSGHQFPNYSSELNVNALLLGDSALYLCASSSGTQGNTIYFGEGSWLTVV.

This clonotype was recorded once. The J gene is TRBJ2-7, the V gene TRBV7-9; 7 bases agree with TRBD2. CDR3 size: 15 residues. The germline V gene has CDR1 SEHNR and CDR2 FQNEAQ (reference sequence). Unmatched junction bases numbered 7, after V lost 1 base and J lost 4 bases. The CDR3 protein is CASSLVRAGVYEQYF. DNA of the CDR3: TGTGCCAGCAGCTTAGTTCGCGCGGGAGTATACGAGCAGTACTTC.

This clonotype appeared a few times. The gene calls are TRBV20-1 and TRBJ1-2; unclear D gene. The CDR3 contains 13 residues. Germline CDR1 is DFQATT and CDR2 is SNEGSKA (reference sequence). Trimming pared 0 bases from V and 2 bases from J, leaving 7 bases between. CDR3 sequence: CSARDLSNYGYTF. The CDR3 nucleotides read TGCAGTGCTAGAGATCTATCGAACTATGGCTACACCTTC.

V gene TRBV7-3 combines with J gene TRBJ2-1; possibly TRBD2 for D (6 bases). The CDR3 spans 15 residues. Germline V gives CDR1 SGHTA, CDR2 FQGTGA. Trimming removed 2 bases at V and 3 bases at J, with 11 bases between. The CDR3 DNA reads TGTGCCAGCAGCTTAGACCGCGGGGACTACAATGAGCAGTTCTTC. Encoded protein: CASSLDRGDYNEQFF.

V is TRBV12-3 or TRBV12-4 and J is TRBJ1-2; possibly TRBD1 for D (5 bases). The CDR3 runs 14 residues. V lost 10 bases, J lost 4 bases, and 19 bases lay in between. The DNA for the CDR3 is TGTGCCACCTTTCGGGCACGGGGCGGCTATGGCTACACCTTC. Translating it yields CATFRARGGYGYTF.

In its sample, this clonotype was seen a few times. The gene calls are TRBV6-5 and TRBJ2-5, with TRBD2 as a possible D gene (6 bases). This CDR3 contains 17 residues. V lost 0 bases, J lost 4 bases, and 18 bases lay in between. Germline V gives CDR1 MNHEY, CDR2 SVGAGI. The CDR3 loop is CASSYSVGGIFGETQYF. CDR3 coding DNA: TGTGCCAGCAGTTACTCGGTCGGCGGGATATTTGGAGAGACCCAGTACTTC.

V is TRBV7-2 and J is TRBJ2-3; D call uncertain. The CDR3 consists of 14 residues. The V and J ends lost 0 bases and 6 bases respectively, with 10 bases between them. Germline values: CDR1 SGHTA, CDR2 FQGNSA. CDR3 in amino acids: CASSLAGLSDTQYF. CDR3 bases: TGTGCCAGCAGCTTAGCTGGCCTCTCTGATACGCAGTATTTT.

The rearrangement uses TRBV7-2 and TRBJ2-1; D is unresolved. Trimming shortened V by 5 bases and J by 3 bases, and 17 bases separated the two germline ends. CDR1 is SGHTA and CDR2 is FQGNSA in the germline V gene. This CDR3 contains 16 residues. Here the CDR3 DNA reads TGTGCCAGCAGCCGTGCTAGTCACCAATTCTACAATGAGCAGTTCTTC. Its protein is CASSRASHQFYNEQFF.

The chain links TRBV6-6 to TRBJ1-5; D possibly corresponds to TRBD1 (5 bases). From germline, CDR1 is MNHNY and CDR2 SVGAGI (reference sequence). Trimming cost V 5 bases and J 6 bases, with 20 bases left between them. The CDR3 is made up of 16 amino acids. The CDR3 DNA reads TGTGCCAGCAGTCCGGGGTTCCGGGGGGAGAGTCAGCCCCAGCATTTT. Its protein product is CASSPGFRGESQPQHF.

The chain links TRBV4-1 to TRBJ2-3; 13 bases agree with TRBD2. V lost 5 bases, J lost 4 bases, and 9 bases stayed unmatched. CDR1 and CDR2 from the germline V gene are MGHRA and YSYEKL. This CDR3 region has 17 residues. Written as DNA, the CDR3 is TGCGCCAGCAGCGGATGGACTAGCGGGAGAGGGGCAGATACGCAGTATTTT. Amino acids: CASSGWTSGRGADTQYF.

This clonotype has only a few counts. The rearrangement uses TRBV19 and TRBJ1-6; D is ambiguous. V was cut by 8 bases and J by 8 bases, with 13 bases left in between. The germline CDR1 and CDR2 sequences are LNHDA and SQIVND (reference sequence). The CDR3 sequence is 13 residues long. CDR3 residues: CASHPGVYSPLHF. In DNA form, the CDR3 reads TGTGCCAGTCATCCCGGGGTATATTCACCCCTCCACTTT.

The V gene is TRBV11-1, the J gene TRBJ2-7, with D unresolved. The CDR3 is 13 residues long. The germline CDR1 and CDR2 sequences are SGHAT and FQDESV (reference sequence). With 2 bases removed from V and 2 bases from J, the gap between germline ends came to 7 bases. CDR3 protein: CASSLKGTYEQYF. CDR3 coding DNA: TGTGCCAGCAGCTTAAAAGGGACCTACGAGCAGTACTTC.

DNA of the CDR3: TGTGCCAGCAGTTACGCGGGGGCTCGAGAGACCCAGTACTTC. Encoded protein: CASSYAGARETQYF. The chain employs TRBV6-6 and TRBJ2-5, with D possibly being TRBD2 (7 bases). Germline lookup yields CDR1 MNHNY and CDR2 SVGAGI (reference sequence). This CDR3 comprises 14 residues. The V gene lost 2 bases and the J gene lost 4 bases, with 11 bases spanning the gap.

The CDR3 loop reads CASTRGGRGYNSPLHF. Here the CDR3 DNA reads TGTGCCAGCACCCGAGGGGGCCGCGGGTATAATTCACCCCTCCACTTT. V is TRBV27 and J is TRBJ1-6; 7 bases map to TRBD1. Germline V lookup: CDR1 MNHEY, CDR2 SMNVEV (reference sequence). The CDR3 sequence is 16 residues long. Unmatched junction bases numbered 10, after V lost 7 bases and J lost 4 bases.

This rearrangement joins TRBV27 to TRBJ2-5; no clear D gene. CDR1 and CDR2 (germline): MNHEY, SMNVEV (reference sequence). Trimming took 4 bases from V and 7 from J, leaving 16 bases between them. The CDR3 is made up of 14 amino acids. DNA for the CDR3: TGTGCCAGCAGTTCGTCTGGGCCGCGCGGGACCCAGTACTTC. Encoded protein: CASSSSGPRGTQYF.

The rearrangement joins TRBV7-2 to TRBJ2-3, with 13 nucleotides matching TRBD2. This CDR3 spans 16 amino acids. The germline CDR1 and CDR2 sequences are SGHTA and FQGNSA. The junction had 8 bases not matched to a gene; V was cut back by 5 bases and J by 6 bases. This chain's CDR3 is CASSPGLAGWRDTQYF. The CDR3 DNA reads TGTGCCAGCAGCCCGGGACTAGCGGGGTGGAGGGATACGCAGTATTTT.

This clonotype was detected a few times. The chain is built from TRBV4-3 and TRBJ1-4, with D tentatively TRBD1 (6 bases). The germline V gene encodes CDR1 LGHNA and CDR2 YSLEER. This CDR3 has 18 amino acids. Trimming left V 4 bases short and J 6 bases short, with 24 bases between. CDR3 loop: CASSPSNWYGGADEKLFF. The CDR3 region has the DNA TGCGCCAGCAGCCCCTCAAACTGGTATGGGGGCGCGGATGAAAAACTGTTTTTT.